Described below is a single T cell receptor (beta chain) sequence and its context. V trimming: 5 bases; J trimming: 1 base; junction bases outside the gene matches: 5. There are 15 residues in the CDR3. Germline CDR1 is SEHNR and CDR2 is FQNEAQ (reference sequence). Generated by immunoSEQ multiplex PCR, the TCRdb table keeps only in-frame clones and is missing some. The table lists about 56,000 clones, about 92% of them singletons. The entry originates in a study of cytomegalovirus exposure and HLA in healthy donors. This chain links TRBV7-9 with TRBJ1-1; 9 bases align to TRBD1. The receptor was isolated from a woman aged 18-35 years in good health and CMV-seropositive. What was sequenced was PBMCs. The CDR3 loop is CASSVGTGKNTEAFF. CDR3 nucleotide sequence: TGTGCCAGCAGCGTTGGGACAGGGAAGAACACTGAAGCTTTCTTT.